This T cell receptor beta chain is from a study of blood T cells in healthy people across ages. About the research overall: Per every two T cells, about one barcoded beta molecule was captured by template switching.

For the second PCR, which ran for about 6 to 11 cycles, a sample-barcoded 5' primer and a J-beta primer mix were used. CDR3-containing paired-end reads numbering at least 2.5 million came from each sample. One entry per CDR3 protein, called by TCRdb with MiXCR from the 5' RACE reads. The data show about 1.6 million distinct CDR3 sequences, about 35% seen once. Looked up from germline, CDR1 is MDHEN and CDR2 is SYDVKM. CDR3 length: 14 residues. J lost 5 bases, V lost 6 bases, and 6 bases had no gene match. Ten or more counts support this clonotype. Its antigen is not identified. Broader study findings: The percentage of naive T cells correlated strongly with TCR beta diversity.

Sample: blood. This TCR was recovered from a woman aged 30 to 39 in good health. V gene TRBV28 combines with J gene TRBJ2-5; 10 bases are a match to TRBD2. The CDR3 DNA is TGTGCCAGCAGCCCAGCGGGGGGGCCCGAGACCCAGTACTTC. Translated: CASSPAGGPETQYF.